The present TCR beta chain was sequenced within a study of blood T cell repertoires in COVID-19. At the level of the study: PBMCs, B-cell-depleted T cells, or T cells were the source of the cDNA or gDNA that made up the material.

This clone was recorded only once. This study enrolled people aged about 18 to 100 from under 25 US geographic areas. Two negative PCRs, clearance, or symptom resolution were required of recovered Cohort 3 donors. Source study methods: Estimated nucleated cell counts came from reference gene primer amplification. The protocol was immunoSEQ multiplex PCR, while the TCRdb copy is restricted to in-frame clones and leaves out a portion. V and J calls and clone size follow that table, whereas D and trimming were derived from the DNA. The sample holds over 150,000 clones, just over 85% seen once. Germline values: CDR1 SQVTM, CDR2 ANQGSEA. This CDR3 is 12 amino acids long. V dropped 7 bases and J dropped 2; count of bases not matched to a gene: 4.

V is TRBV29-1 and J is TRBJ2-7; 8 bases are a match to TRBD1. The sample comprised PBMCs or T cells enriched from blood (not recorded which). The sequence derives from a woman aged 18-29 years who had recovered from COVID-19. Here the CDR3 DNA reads TGCAGCGCCAAGGGACAGGCCTACGAGCAGTACTTC. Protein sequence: CSAKGQAYEQYF.